This T cell receptor (beta chain) was captured in a study of T cell responses to AZD1222 COVID-19 vaccine. Whole-study results and caveats: Two AZD1222 administrations were followed by greater Spike-specific TCR breadth and depth. Repertoire sampling was restricted to post-peak T cell response timepoints.

Germline trimming cut 3 bases from V and 5 bases from J; bases unmatched to any gene: 7. The germline V gene has CDR1 SGHRS and CDR2 YFSETQ. This CDR3 has 15 residues. This clone was seen only a few times. The antigen remains unidentified. Produced via immunoSEQ multiplex PCR; TCRdb's table is partial and in-frame only. The table has about 130,000 clones, about 86% seen once. The chain is built from TRBV5-1 and TRBJ2-7, with 11 bases that match TRBD2. The material was peripheral blood, obtained on day 0 of AZD1222 vaccination. This TCR was recovered from an adult in good health. CDR3 amino acids: CASSSTSGSGDEQYF. DNA of the CDR3: TGCGCCAGCAGCTCAACTAGCGGGAGCGGCGACGAGCAGTACTTC.